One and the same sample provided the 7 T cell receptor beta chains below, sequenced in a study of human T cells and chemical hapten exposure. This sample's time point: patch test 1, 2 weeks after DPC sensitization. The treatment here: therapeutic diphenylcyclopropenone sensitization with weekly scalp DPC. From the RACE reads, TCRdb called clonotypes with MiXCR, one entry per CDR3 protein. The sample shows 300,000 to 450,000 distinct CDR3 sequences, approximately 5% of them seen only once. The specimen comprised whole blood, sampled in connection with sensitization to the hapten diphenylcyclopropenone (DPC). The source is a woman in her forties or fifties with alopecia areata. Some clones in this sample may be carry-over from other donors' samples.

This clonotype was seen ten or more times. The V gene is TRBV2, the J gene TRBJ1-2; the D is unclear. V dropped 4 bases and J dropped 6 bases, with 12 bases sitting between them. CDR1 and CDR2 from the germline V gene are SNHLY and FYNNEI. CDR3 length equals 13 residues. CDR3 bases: TGTGCCAGCAGTGCCCAACCACAGCATGGCTACACCTTC. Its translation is CASSAQPQHGYTF.

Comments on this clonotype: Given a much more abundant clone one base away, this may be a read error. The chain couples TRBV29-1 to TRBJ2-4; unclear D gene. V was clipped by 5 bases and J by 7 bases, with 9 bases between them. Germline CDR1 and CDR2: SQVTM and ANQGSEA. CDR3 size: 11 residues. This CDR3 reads CSVRIGNIQYF. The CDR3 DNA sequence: TGCAGCGTTCGAATAGGGAACATTCAGTACTTC.

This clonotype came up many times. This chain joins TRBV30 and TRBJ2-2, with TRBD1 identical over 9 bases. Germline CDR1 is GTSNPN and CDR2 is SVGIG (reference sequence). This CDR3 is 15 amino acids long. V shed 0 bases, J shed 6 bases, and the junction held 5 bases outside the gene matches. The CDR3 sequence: CAWSVSRQGAGELFF. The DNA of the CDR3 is TGTGCCTGGAGTGTATCGAGACAGGGGGCCGGGGAGCTGTTTTTT.

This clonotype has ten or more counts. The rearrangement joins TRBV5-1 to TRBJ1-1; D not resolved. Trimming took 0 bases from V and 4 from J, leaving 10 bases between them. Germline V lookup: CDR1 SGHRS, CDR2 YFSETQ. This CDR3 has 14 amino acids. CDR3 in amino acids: CASSLEGSGTEAFF. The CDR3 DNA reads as TGCGCCAGCAGCTTGGAAGGGTCTGGCACTGAAGCTTTCTTT.

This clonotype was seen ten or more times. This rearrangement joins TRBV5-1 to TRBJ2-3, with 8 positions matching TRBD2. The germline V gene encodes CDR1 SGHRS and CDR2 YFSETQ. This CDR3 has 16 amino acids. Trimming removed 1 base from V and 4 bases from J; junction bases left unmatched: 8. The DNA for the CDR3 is TGCGCCAGCAGCTTGACGGGACTAGGGATTGCAGATACGCAGTATTTT. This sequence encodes CASSLTGLGIADTQYF.

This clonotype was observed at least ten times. The CDR3 nucleotides are TGTGCCAGCAGCAAAGGGGACAGGGGTCCCACCGATCATGGCTACACCTTC. Encoded protein: CASSKGDRGPTDHGYTF. J is TRBJ1-2 and V is TRBV21-1; no check of the table's D call, TRBD1, against the DNA was made. TRBV21-1 represents a pseudogene. The CDR3 is made up of 17 amino acids.

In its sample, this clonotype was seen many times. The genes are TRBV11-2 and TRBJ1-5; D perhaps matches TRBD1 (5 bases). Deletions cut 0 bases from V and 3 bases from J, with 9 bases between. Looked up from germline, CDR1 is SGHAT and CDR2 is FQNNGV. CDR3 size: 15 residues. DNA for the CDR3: TGTGCCAGCAGCTTAGAGAAGGGGATCAATCAGCCCCAGCATTTT. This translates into CASSLEKGINQPQHF.